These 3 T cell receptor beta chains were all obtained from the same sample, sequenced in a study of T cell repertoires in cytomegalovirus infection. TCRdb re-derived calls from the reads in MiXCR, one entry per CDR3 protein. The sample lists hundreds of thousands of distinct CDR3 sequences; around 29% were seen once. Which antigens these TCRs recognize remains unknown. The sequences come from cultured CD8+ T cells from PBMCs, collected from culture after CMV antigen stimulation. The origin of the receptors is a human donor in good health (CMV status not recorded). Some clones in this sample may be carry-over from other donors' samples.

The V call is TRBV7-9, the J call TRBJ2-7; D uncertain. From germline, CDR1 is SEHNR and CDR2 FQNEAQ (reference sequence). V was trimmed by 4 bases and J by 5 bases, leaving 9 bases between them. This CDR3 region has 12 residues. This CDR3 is CASSYLGNEQYF. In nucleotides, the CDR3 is TGTGCCAGCAGCTATCTAGGTAACGAGCAGTACTTC.

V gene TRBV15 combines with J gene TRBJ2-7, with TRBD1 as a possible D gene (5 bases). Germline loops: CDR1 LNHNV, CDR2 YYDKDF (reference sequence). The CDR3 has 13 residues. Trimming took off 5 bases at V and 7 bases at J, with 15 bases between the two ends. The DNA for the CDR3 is TGTGCCACCAGCCGATCAGGGTCTGGGGAGCAGTACTTC. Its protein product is CATSRSGSGEQYF.

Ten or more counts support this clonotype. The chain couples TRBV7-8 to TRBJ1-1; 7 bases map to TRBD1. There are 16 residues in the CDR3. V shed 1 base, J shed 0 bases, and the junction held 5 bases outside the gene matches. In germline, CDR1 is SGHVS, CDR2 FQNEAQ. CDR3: CASSLGSTGVNTEAFF. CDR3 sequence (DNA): TGTGCCAGCAGCTTAGGCTCTACAGGGGTGAACACTGAAGCTTTCTTT.